A selection of T cell receptor beta chains follows, all from one sample in a study of blood T cell repertoires in COVID-19. The protocol was immunoSEQ multiplex PCR, while the TCRdb copy is restricted to in-frame clones and leaves out a portion. The data contain around 250,000 clones, around 87% of them singletons. The sample taken for sequencing was PBMCs or T cells enriched from blood (not recorded which). The receptors come from a woman aged 45 to 65 who had recovered from COVID-19. The CDR3 runs from the conserved cysteine through the conserved F or W. A D gene is named only where the DNA matches it firmly. Part of the rows lack a size; the others show once, few, many or a class for expanded clones.

cdr3_aa cdr3_nt j_call clone_size d_call v_call
CASSEDRGGGQPQHF TGTGCCAGCAGTGAGGACAGGGGAGGGGGTCAGCCCCAGCATTTT TRBJ1-5 NA TRBD1 TRBV2
CASRAEDRGSYGYTF TGTGCCAGCAGAGCCGAGGACAGGGGGAGCTATGGCTACACCTTC TRBJ1-2 NA TRBD1 TRBV6-6
CASSSGQGQEYNEQFF TGTGCCAGCAGCTCGGGACAGGGGCAAGAATACAATGAGCAGTTCTTC TRBJ2-1 NA TRBD1 TRBV7-3
CASSPGGASGSTDTQYF TGTGCCAGCAGCCCGGGGGGGGCTAGCGGCAGCACAGATACGCAGTATTTT TRBJ2-3 once TRBD2 TRBV5-4
CASSHPKTGNEQFF TGTGCCAGCAGCCACCCAAAGACAGGGAATGAGCAGTTCTTC TRBJ2-1 NA TRBD1 TRBV3-1/TRBV3-2
CASSRQGGNNEKLFF TGTGCCAGCAGCCGACAGGGGGGGAATAATGAAAAACTGTTTTTT TRBJ1-4 few TRBD1 TRBV28
CAISATTSTEAFF TGTGCCATCAGCGCAACTACGAGCACTGAAGCTTTCTTT TRBJ1-1 NA NA TRBV10-3
CASSLRGLAGVGAAYNEQFF TGTGCCAGCAGCTTAAGGGGACTAGCGGGAGTGGGTGCGGCTTACAATGAGCAGTTCTTC TRBJ2-1 NA TRBD2 TRBV7-3
CASSPVGQFHSPLHF TGTGCCAGCAGTCCAGTGGGGCAGTTCCATTCACCCCTCCACTTT TRBJ1-6 once NA TRBV27
CASSQNPGQGAEGYTF TGCGCCAGCAGCCAAAACCCGGGACAGGGGGCCGAGGGCTACACCTTC TRBJ1-2 NA TRBD1 TRBV4-3
CASSLDGRSLEQYF TGTGCCAGCAGTCTGGACGGGAGATCGCTCGAGCAGTACTTC TRBJ2-7 few NA TRBV5-4
CASSPVQGREGYTF TGTGCCAGCAGCCCAGTCCAGGGGCGTGAAGGCTACACCTTC TRBJ1-2 once NA TRBV5-4
CASSGQGEQFF TGTGCCAGCTCAGGACAGGGTGAGCAGTTCTTC TRBJ2-1 NA TRBD1 TRBV18
CASSLGQGSNQPQHF TGTGCCAGCAGCCTGGGACAGGGAAGCAATCAGCCCCAGCATTTT TRBJ1-5 NA TRBD1 TRBV5-6
CASSDGGLAGLTSYEQYF TGTGCCAGCAGTGACGGAGGACTAGCGGGACTCACTTCCTACGAGCAGTACTTC TRBJ2-7 NA TRBD2 TRBV2
CASSQDWLAQNNEQFF TGCGCCAGCAGCCAAGATTGGCTAGCGCAAAACAATGAGCAGTTCTTC TRBJ2-1 NA NA TRBV4-3
CASSLVGSYNEQFF TGTGCCAGCAGCTTAGTCGGGAGCTACAATGAGCAGTTCTTC TRBJ2-1 NA NA TRBV7-9
CASSSHRVLAYEQYF TGTGCCAGCAGCTCGCACCGGGTCCTGGCCTACGAGCAGTACTTC TRBJ2-7 NA NA TRBV5-8
CASSSSSGAAYNEQFF TGTGCCAGCAGCTCCTCTAGCGGAGCCGCCTACAATGAGCAGTTCTTC TRBJ2-1 once TRBD2 TRBV7-3
CASSLSGRRWLDEQFF TGTGCCAGCAGCTTAAGCGGGAGACGGTGGTTGGATGAGCAGTTCTTC TRBJ2-1 NA TRBD2 TRBV7-6
CASSHYDLWQGRNYGYTF TGTGCCAGCAGCCATTATGACTTGTGGCAGGGTCGTAACTATGGCTACACCTTC TRBJ1-2 few NA TRBV14
CASSLGQASGNTIYF TGTGCCAGCAGCTTGGGACAGGCGTCTGGAAACACCATATATTTT TRBJ1-3 once NA TRBV5-6
CASSLEGGEQYF TGCGCCAGCAGCTTGGAAGGCGGCGAGCAGTACTTC TRBJ2-7 NA NA TRBV5-1
CASSLSGQHNTEAFF TGTGCCAGCAGTTTATCGGGGCAGCATAACACTGAAGCTTTCTTT TRBJ1-1 NA NA TRBV27
CASSINRDFRTDTQYF TGTGCCAGTAGTATTAATAGGGACTTCCGCACAGATACGCAGTATTTT TRBJ2-3 NA NA TRBV19
CASSMDRRGQYF TGCGCCAGCAGCATGGACCGGCGGGGGCAGTACTTC TRBJ2-7 NA NA TRBV5-1
CASSPGQGARTNEKLFF TGTGCCAGCAGCCCAGGACAGGGGGCCCGCACTAATGAAAAACTGTTTTTT TRBJ1-4 NA TRBD1 TRBV9
CASSRTGDEAFF TGTGCCAGTAGTCGGACAGGAGATGAAGCTTTCTTT TRBJ1-1 NA TRBD1 TRBV19
CASSVVGAVDYTF TGTGCCAGCAGCGTAGTGGGGGCCGTTGACTACACCTTC TRBJ1-2 NA NA TRBV9
CASSLSRQDNQPQHF TGCGCCAGCAGCCTTTCGAGACAGGACAATCAGCCCCAGCATTTT TRBJ1-5 NA NA TRBV4-1
CASSRSASGNNEQFF TGTGCCAGCAGCCGCAGCGCTAGCGGGAACAATGAGCAGTTCTTC TRBJ2-1 NA TRBD2 TRBV7-3
CASRASQGKRDQPQHF TGTGCCAGCAGGGCATCACAGGGAAAAAGGGATCAGCCCCAGCATTTT TRBJ1-5 NA NA TRBV28
CASSYSGRDRAYEQYF TGTGCCAGCAGTTACTCAGGTCGGGACAGGGCCTACGAGCAGTACTTC TRBJ2-7 NA TRBD1 TRBV6-5
CASSMDRAGNTEAFF TGCGCCAGCAGCATGGACAGGGCGGGTAACACTGAAGCTTTCTTT TRBJ1-1 once TRBD1 TRBV5-1
CASSFRGPGANVLTF TGCGCCAGCAGCTTCAGGGGGCCTGGGGCCAACGTCCTGACTTTC TRBJ2-6 NA TRBD1 TRBV4-1
CASSNSDGYTF TGTGCCAGTAGTAACTCCGATGGCTACACCTTC TRBJ1-2 NA NA TRBV19
CASSLMARTSGNYEQYF TGCGCCAGCAGCTTGATGGCCCGGACTAGCGGAAACTACGAGCAGTACTTC TRBJ2-7 once TRBD2 TRBV5-1
CASSYSYRGHNEQYF TGTGCCAGCAGTTACTCCTACAGGGGGCATAACGAGCAGTACTTC TRBJ2-7 NA TRBD1 TRBV6-5
CASSSLVEPVWYF TGTGCCAGCAGTAGCCTCGTAGAGCCCGTATGGTACTTC TRBJ2-5 few NA TRBV27
CASSVGNPGVDGYTF TGTGCCAGCAGCGTAGGAAACCCAGGGGTAGATGGCTACACCTTC TRBJ1-2 NA NA TRBV9
CASSFRSGGSSYEQYF TGTGCCAGCAGTTTTAGGTCGGGGGGGAGCTCCTACGAGCAGTACTTC TRBJ2-7 few TRBD2 TRBV27
CASNLIDPTDTQYF TGTGCCAGCAACCTAATCGATCCCACAGATACGCAGTATTTT TRBJ2-3 few NA TRBV2
CASSHRGPQVFNEQFF TGTGCCAGTTCTCACAGGGGCCCCCAGGTATTCAATGAGCAGTTCTTC TRBJ2-1 NA TRBD1 TRBV7-9
CASSVGGGAAGVSNQPQHF TGTGCCAGCAGCGTAGGAGGGGGGGCAGCAGGTGTGAGCAATCAGCCCCAGCATTTT TRBJ1-5 NA NA TRBV9
CATRTETGRGGNTEAFF TGTGCCACTAGGACCGAGACAGGGCGGGGTGGGAACACTGAAGCTTTCTTT TRBJ1-1 NA TRBD1 TRBV3-1/TRBV3-2
CASSERQGFGNIQYF TGTGCCAGCAGTGAGAGACAGGGGTTCGGAAACATTCAGTACTTC TRBJ2-4 NA TRBD1 TRBV2
CASSYSAPDYEQYF TGTGCCAGCAGTTACTCGGCTCCCGACTACGAGCAGTACTTC TRBJ2-7 once NA TRBV6-5
CASSTGTSGASSYNEQFF TGCGCCAGCAGCACCGGGACTAGCGGGGCGAGCTCCTACAATGAGCAGTTCTTC TRBJ2-1 few TRBD2 TRBV5-1
CASSLEGGTGELFF TGTGCCAGCAGCTTGGAGGGGGGGACCGGGGAGCTGTTTTTT TRBJ2-2 NA NA TRBV5-4
CASSLVGLAGGFTKNIQYF TGTGCCAGCAGTTTAGTGGGACTAGCGGGAGGGTTTACCAAAAACATTCAGTACTTC TRBJ2-4 NA TRBD2 TRBV7-2
CAWGPHTDTQYF TGTGCCTGGGGACCCCACACAGATACGCAGTATTTT TRBJ2-3 NA NA TRBV30
CASSAGQKWEGLGYTF TGTGCCAGCAGTGCGGGACAGAAATGGGAAGGGCTTGGCTACACCTTC TRBJ1-2 NA TRBD1 TRBV6-1
CASSFPGDETQYF TGTGCCAGCAGCTTTCCAGGGGATGAGACCCAGTACTTC TRBJ2-5 once NA TRBV5-4
CASSRTGAGSYGYTF TGTGCCAGCAGTCGAACAGGGGCTGGTAGCTATGGCTACACCTTC TRBJ1-2 NA TRBD1 TRBV6-5
CASSSGLAYNEQFF TGTGCCAGCAGCTCGGGACTAGCTTACAATGAGCAGTTCTTC TRBJ2-1 NA TRBD2 TRBV7-2
CASSQETGLAKNIQYF TGCGCCAGCAGCCAGGAGACGGGACTAGCCAAAAACATTCAGTACTTC TRBJ2-4 NA NA TRBV4-1
CASSGGLAGGANTGELFF TGTGCCAGCAGCGGGGGACTAGCGGGAGGTGCGAACACCGGGGAGCTGTTTTTT TRBJ2-2 NA TRBD2 TRBV5-4
CASSTGVQVTQYF TGTGCCAGCAGTACAGGGGTTCAAGTGACCCAGTACTTC TRBJ2-5 once TRBD1 TRBV2